The clone carrying this TCR beta chain has a handful of counts. Antigen specificity is unknown. Germline CDR1 is SNHLY and CDR2 is FYNNEI. With V trimmed by 3 bases and J by 7 bases, 10 bases remained unmatched. This CDR3 contains 15 residues. TCRdb ran MiXCR on the RT-PCR reads and lists one entry per CDR3 protein. The data contain 650,000 to 800,000 distinct CDR3 sequences, over 11% of them singletons. These data originate in a study of response to subunit inactivated influenza vaccine. Notes on the study in general: Few additional T cells are recruited per seasonal influenza vaccination, authors suggested.

J is TRBJ2-7 and V is TRBV2, with 9 bases aligning to TRBD2. The source is a man aged 45 to 65 who received an inactivated influenza vaccine. The material was PBMCs from blood, obtained 14 to 15 days before vaccination. The DNA of the CDR3 is TGTGCCAGCAGTGAGGCGGGGGGGACATGGGGGGAGCAGTACTTC. Translation gives CASSEAGGTWGEQYF.